This T cell receptor (beta chain) was sequenced during a study of cytomegalovirus exposure and HLA in healthy donors. The PCR was carried out with 60 Vbeta primers and 13 Jbeta primers. Sequenced by immunoSEQ multiplex PCR; TCRdb stores in-frame clones only, minus some. The sample carries fewer than 250,000 clones, just over 75% recorded once. The CDR3 consists of 12 residues. From germline, CDR1 is SGHRS and CDR2 YFSETQ. Deletions cut 7 bases from V and 2 bases from J, with 9 bases between. This clonotype originated in a man aged 18 to 29 in good health and CMV-seronegative. Sequenced: PBMCs. This chain uses TRBV5-1 with TRBJ1-1; tentative D call: TRBD1 (6 bases). For the CDR3, the DNA is TGCGCCAGCGGGGGCCTCAACACTGAAGCTTTCTTT. Amino acids: CASGGLNTEAFF. The variable domain in full, completed from reference TRBV5-1 and TRBJ1-1, reads KAGVTQTPRYLIKTRGQQVTLSCSPISGHRSVSWYQQTPGQGLQFLFEYFSETQRNKGNFPGRFSGRQFSNSRSEMNVSTLELGDSALYLCASGGLNTEAFFGQGTRLTVV.